The clone carrying this T cell receptor (beta chain) was observed a few times. As yet, its antigen is unknown. The sample comes from a study of metastatic and nonmetastatic thyroid tumors. Study in general: Thyroid patients, malignant and benign, had repertoires compared across blood and tumor or nodule tissue.

The entire patient cohort was treatment-naive prior to thyroid surgery. Study outcomes and limitations: Compared with benign nodules, malignant thyroid tumors were reported to have significantly higher TCR beta diversity in both blood and tumor.

Germline V lookup: CDR1 MNHEY, CDR2 SVGAGI. Trimming removed 0 bases at V and 1 base at J, with 8 bases between. CDR3 length equals 15 residues. Original processing methods: A classifier for distant metastasis in papillary thyroid cancer was constructed using CDR3 differences observed across clinicopathological groups. From the PCR reads, TCRdb re-called clones with MiXCR. The V and J calls and clone size come from TCRdb's table, not from the authors' own analysis. The sample has 30,000 to 40,000 clones, 35% to 45% seen once. The sequence was obtained from a female donor with papillary thyroid cancer or a benign thyroid nodule (not recorded which). Some clones in this sample may be carry-over from other donors' samples. What was sequenced was tumor tissue. J is TRBJ2-3 and V is TRBV6-5; tentative D call: TRBD1 (6 bases). The CDR3 DNA reads as TGTGCCAGCAGTTACTCCCCAGGGGGCACAGATACGCAGTATTTT. Protein: CASSYSPGGTDTQYF.